Presented here are 18 T cell receptor beta chains from one specimen sequenced in a study of identical twins. Via MiXCR, TCRdb re-called the 5' RACE reads, giving one row per CDR3 protein. Here the sample spans 450,000 to 650,000 distinct CDR3 sequences, nearly 15% being singletons. These data were also filed under a second study, of yellow fever vaccine responses in identical twins.

Source material: CD4+ T cells sorted from blood. The receptor source for this set is a woman aged 18 to 35 in good health.

The chain has TRBV20-1 and TRBJ2-7; 8 positions agree with TRBD2. V trimming: 2 bases; J trimming: 0 bases; junction bases outside the gene matches: 12. The germline CDR1 and CDR2 sequences are DFQATT and SNEGSKA (reference sequence). CDR3 length: 17 residues. The CDR3 DNA sequence: TGCAGTGCTAGAACTCGGGTAGCGGGACGGAGCTCCTACGAGCAGTACTTC. The encoded protein is CSARTRVAGRSSYEQYF.

The V and J genes are TRBV11-2 and TRBJ2-5; D might be TRBD1 or TRBD2, each matching 6 bases. CDR3 length: 19 residues. Germline CDR1 is SGHAT and CDR2 is FQNNGV. V lost 5 bases, J lost 0 bases, and 25 bases lay in between. The CDR3 region is CASSRPVSHGGQDQETQYF. DNA of the CDR3: TGTGCCAGCAGCCGGCCGGTCTCCCATGGGGGGCAGGACCAAGAGACCCAGTACTTC.

DNA of the CDR3: TGCAGTGCTACCCCTCCGGGAGGGGAGACCCAGTACTTC. It is translated as CSATPPGGETQYF. V is TRBV20-1 and J is TRBJ2-5; TRBD2 matches at 8 bases. Per the germline V gene, CDR1 is DFQATT and CDR2 is SNEGSKA (reference sequence). The CDR3 totals 13 residues. V was pared by 4 bases and J by 5 bases, with 6 bases of the junction left unmatched.

The V and J genes are TRBV5-1 and TRBJ2-7; D may be TRBD1 (6 bases). With 7 bases removed from V and 4 bases from J, the gap between germline ends came to 27 bases. The CDR3 consists of 17 residues. Looked up from germline, CDR1 is SGHRS and CDR2 is YFSETQ. This CDR3 is CASGRGTLGTTYYEQYV. The CDR3 DNA is TGCGCCAGCGGTCGGGGAACGCTCGGGACAACTTATTACGAGCAGTACGTC.

This clonotype was picked up many times. The V and J genes are TRBV10-3 and TRBJ2-3, with a weak D call TRBD1 (5 bases). This CDR3 region has 14 residues. CDR1 and CDR2 from the germline V gene are ENHRY and SYGVKD. Trimming took off 0 bases at V and 8 bases at J, with 12 bases between the two ends. Here the CDR3 DNA reads TGTGCCATCAGTGAGTCTCTCCAGGGCGGTACGCAGTATTTT. Translation gives CAISESLQGGTQYF.

This clonotype was counted only a few times. This sequence joins TRBV7-3 and TRBJ2-1; a possible D gene is TRBD2 (5 bases). This CDR3 is built from 15 residues. V was pared by 5 bases and J by 3 bases, with 14 bases between. Germline CDR1 and CDR2: SGHTA and FQGTGA. CDR3 bases: TGTGCCAGCAGCAGTAGCCCAGGAGGCTACAATGAGCAGTTCTTC. It codes for CASSSSPGGYNEQFF.

The chain is built from TRBV6-1 and TRBJ2-1; D unresolved. The V gene lost 3 bases and the J gene lost 9 bases, with 18 bases spanning the gap. The CDR3 has 15 residues. Germline assignment: CDR1 MNHNS and CDR2 SASEGT. CDR3 sequence reads: CASSDLPRAPGEQFF. CDR3 nucleotides: TGTGCCAGCAGTGACTTGCCACGGGCCCCGGGTGAGCAGTTCTTC.

This clonotype came up a few times. The V call is TRBV2, the J call TRBJ1-2, with D hard to call. V lost 6 bases, J lost 0 bases, and 14 bases lay in between. The CDR3 totals 15 residues. Germline CDR1 is SNHLY and CDR2 is FYNNEI. This CDR3 reads CASSERASANYGYTF. The CDR3 DNA reads as TGTGCCAGCAGCGAGCGGGCCTCAGCTAACTATGGCTACACCTTC. Full variable domain (rest looked up from reference TRBV2 and TRBJ1-2): EPEVTQTPSHQVTQMGQEVILRCVPISNHLYFYWYRQILGQKVEFLVSFYNNEISEKSEIFDDQFSVERPDGSNFTLKIRSTKLEDSAMYFCASSERASANYGYTFGSGTRLTVV.

This clonotype turned up a few times. This chain uses TRBV6-5 with TRBJ2-3; D is possibly TRBD1 or TRBD2 (5 bases each). Deletions cut 3 bases from V and 0 bases from J, with 10 bases between. Germline CDR1 and CDR2: MNHEY and SVGAGI. The CDR3 covers 15 residues. The CDR3 sequence is CASSYSGLSTDTQYF. The CDR3 DNA reads TGTGCCAGCAGTTATTCGGGGCTGAGCACAGATACGCAGTATTTT.

This clonotype turned up a few times. The chain employs TRBV15 and TRBJ2-1; D unresolved. V was trimmed by 3 bases and J by 0 bases, leaving 12 bases between them. Germline V gene lookup returns CDR1 LNHNV and CDR2 YYDKDF (reference sequence). The CDR3 is made up of 16 amino acids. CDR3: CATSRQGSNSYNEQFF. For the CDR3, the DNA is TGTGCCACCAGCAGGCAAGGGTCAAACTCCTACAATGAGCAGTTCTTC.

The sample holds a few counts of this clonotype. J is TRBJ2-7 and V is TRBV5-1; D is perhaps TRBD1 (6 bases). The CDR3 is 14 residues long. V lost 5 bases and J lost 2, with 14 bases in between. Germline-derived CDR1 and CDR2 are SGHRS and YFSETQ. CDR3 sequence: CASSGGTLPYEQYF. CDR3 sequence (DNA): TGCGCCAGCAGTGGGGGCACCCTTCCCTACGAGCAGTACTTC.

The V call is TRBV7-2, the J call TRBJ2-1; D possibly corresponds to TRBD2 (5 bases). This CDR3 region has 15 residues. The germline V gene has CDR1 SGHTA and CDR2 FQGNSA. V was clipped by 4 bases and J by 0 bases, with 10 bases between them. CDR3 region: CASSSTISSYNEQFF. CDR3 DNA: TGTGCCAGCAGCTCGACTATAAGCTCCTACAATGAGCAGTTCTTC.

The chain joins TRBV11-2 to TRBJ2-5; 12 nucleotides line up with TRBD2. The trim removed 3 bases at V and 7 bases at J, leaving 6 bases unmatched. From germline, CDR1 is SGHAT and CDR2 FQNNGV. The CDR3 contains 15 residues. The chain's CDR3 is CASSFLASGGGTQYF. CDR3 bases: TGTGCCAGCAGCTTTCTGGCTAGCGGGGGGGGGACCCAGTACTTC.

The chain carries TRBV28 and TRBJ2-1, with TRBD1 matching 12 bases. The CDR3 has 16 amino acids. Per germline, CDR1 MDHEN and CDR2 SYDVKM. J gave up 7 bases and V 3 bases, and 7 bases lay outside the gene matches. Written as DNA, the CDR3 is TGTGCCAGCAGTTTCCGGGGACAGGGGGCGCGAAATGAGCAGTTCTTC. This sequence encodes CASSFRGQGARNEQFF.

There are many counts of this clonotype. The chain recombines TRBV7-8 with TRBJ2-2; D is unclear. The CDR3 totals 16 residues. Trimming shortened V by 5 bases and J by 1 base, and 14 bases separated the two germline ends. Germline V gene data show CDR1 as SGHVS and CDR2 as FQNEAQ. In nucleotides, the CDR3 is TGTGCCAGCAGCGCCTCACGAACAGTGAACACCGGGGAGCTGTTTTTT. Translating gives CASSASRTVNTGELFF. Together with reference TRBV7-8 and TRBJ2-2, the CDR3 gives the full variable domain: GAGVSQSPRYKVAKRGQDVALRCDPISGHVSLFWYQQALGQGPEFLTYFQNEAQLDKSGLPSDRFFAERPEGSVSTLKIQRTQQEDSAVYLCASSASRTVNTGELFFGEGSRLTVL.

This clonotype turned up a few times. The chain employs TRBV3-1 and TRBJ1-5; D gene unclear. This CDR3 comprises 14 residues. Trimming stripped 0 bases from V and 6 bases from J, with 9 bases between. From germline, CDR1 is LGHDT and CDR2 YNNKEL (reference sequence). Written as DNA, the CDR3 is TGTGCCAGCAGCCAAGATCCGAGGGCTCAGCCCCAGCATTTT. This encodes CASSQDPRAQPQHF.

Many counts were recorded for this clonotype. The chain recombines TRBV12-3 or TRBV12-4 with TRBJ2-3, with D unclear. The V and J ends lost 1 base and 1 base respectively, with 9 bases between them. The CDR3 runs 15 residues. As DNA, the CDR3 is TGTGCCAGCAGTTTAGTTGCAGGCCGCACAGATACGCAGTATTTT. This translates into CASSLVAGRTDTQYF.

This clonotype came up a few times. The rearrangement links TRBV4-1 to TRBJ1-2; unclear D gene. Germline lookup yields CDR1 MGHRA and CDR2 YSYEKL. Trimming cost V 3 bases and J 4 bases, with 15 bases left between them. The CDR3 runs 15 residues. CDR3 bases: TGCGCCAGCAGCCAGCCGGCAGAACTCAGCTATGGCTACACCTTC. Translating gives CASSQPAELSYGYTF.